Reported below is one TCR beta chain. Its antigen is unidentified. PCR involved 60 Vbeta and 13 Jbeta primers. Libraries were prepared by immunoSEQ multiplex PCR; TCRdb keeps only in-frame clonotypes and omits some of them. The table lists 99,000 or so clones, about 80% of them singletons. The CDR3 runs to 15 residues. V lost 4 bases to trimming and J lost 10 bases, with 17 bases between them. The V gene's germline CDR1 is ENHRY and CDR2 SYGVKD. These data originate in a study of cytomegalovirus exposure and HLA in healthy donors. Study-level points and caveats: A later analysis, which compared TCR beta chains of equal frequency, found the HLA-associated ones more clonally expanded. A link between a missense DCLRE1C variant and TCR beta V- and J-gene trimming emerged from a later analysis. Available immune exposure information was restricted to CMV serostatus only.

The chain joins TRBV10-3 to TRBJ1-6; tentatively, D is TRBD1 (6 bases). The sequence was collected from a man aged 60-69 years in good health and CMV-seropositive. The sample consisted of PBMCs. The CDR3 sequence: CAISGREGVGSPLHF. The CDR3 DNA follows: TGTGCCATCAGTGGTCGAGAGGGGGTTGGATCACCCCTCCACTTT.